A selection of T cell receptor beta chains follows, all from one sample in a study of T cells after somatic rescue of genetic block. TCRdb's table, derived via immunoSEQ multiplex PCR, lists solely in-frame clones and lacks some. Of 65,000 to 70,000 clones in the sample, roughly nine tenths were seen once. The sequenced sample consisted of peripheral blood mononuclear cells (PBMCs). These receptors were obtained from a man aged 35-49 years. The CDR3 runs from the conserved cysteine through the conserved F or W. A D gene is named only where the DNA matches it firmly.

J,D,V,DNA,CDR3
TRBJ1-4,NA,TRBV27,TGTGCCAGCAGTTTCGGGGGCTTAGGTGAAAAACTGTTTTTT,CASSFGGLGEKLFF
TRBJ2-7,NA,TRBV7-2,TGTGCCAGCAGCCCGAGCTCCTACGAGCAGTACTTC,CASSPSSYEQYF
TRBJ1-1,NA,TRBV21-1,TGTGCCAGCAGCAACGACAGGGGTGGGAGCGACACTGAAGCTTTCTTT,CASSNDRGGSDTEAFF
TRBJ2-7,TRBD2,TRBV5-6,TGTGCCAGCAGCCTTCGAACTAGCGGCCCCTACGAGCAGTACTTC,CASSLRTSGPYEQYF
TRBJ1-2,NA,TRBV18,TGTGCCAGCTCACCACTTCCCCCCCCCGACGATGGCTACACCTTC,CASSPLPPPDDGYTF
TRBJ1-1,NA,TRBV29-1,TGCAGCGTTGACGGTGGGAACACTGAAGCTTTCTTT,CSVDGGNTEAFF
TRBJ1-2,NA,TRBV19,TGTGCCAGTAGTGCGGGACTGACCAACTATGGCTACACCTTC,CASSAGLTNYGYTF
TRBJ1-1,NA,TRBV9,TGTGCCAGCAGCGTAGCGCCAGACTCGAACACTGAAGCTTTCTTT,CASSVAPDSNTEAFF
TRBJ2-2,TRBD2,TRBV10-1,TGCGCCAGCATGATGGGGGGGGGATCCGGGGAGCTGTTTTTT,CASMMGGGSGELFF
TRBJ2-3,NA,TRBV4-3,TGCGCCAGCAGCCCGGGGAGTGGTTCAGATACGCAGTATTTT,CASSPGSGSDTQYF
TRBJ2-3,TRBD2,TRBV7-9,TGTGCCAGCAGCTTATCGCTAGCGGGGTCAGGGGTGGATACGCAGTATTTT,CASSLSLAGSGVDTQYF
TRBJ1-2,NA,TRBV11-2,TGTGCCAGCAGCTTATCAATCCTAGACAGCTATGGCTACACCTTC,CASSLSILDSYGYTF
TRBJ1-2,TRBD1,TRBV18,TGTGCCAGCTCACCATGGCCCACAGGGGACCTTGCTAACTATGGCTACACCTTC,CASSPWPTGDLANYGYTF
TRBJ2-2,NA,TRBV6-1,TGTGCCAGCAGTGTCCGAGACAGGACTCTCTGGGACGCCGGCGGGGAGCTGTTTTTT,CASSVRDRTLWDAGGELFF
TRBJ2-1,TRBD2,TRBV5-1,TGCGCCAGCAGCTTGGGGGGAGGGCCCAATGAGCAGTTCTTC,CASSLGGGPNEQFF
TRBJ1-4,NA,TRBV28,TGTGCCAGCAGCCTCCTTCGGGGCGGGAATGAAAAACTGTTTTTT,CASSLLRGGNEKLFF
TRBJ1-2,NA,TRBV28,TGTGCCAGCAGTTTATCCCGGTCCTATGGCTACGCCTTC,CASSLSRSYGYAF
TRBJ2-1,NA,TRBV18,TGTGCCAGCTCACCTCGGGACGATGAGCAGTTCTTC,CASSPRDDEQFF
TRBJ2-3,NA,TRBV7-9,TGTGCCAGCAGCTTAGGTCTAACGGCCAGCGATACGCAGTATTTT,CASSLGLTASDTQYF
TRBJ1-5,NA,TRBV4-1,TGCGCCAGCAGCCAAGTGTCCCATAGCAATCAGCCCCAGCATTTT,CASSQVSHSNQPQHF
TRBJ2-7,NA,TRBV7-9,TGTGCCAGCAGCCCAGAAACGGGTGAGCAGTACTTC,CASSPETGEQYF